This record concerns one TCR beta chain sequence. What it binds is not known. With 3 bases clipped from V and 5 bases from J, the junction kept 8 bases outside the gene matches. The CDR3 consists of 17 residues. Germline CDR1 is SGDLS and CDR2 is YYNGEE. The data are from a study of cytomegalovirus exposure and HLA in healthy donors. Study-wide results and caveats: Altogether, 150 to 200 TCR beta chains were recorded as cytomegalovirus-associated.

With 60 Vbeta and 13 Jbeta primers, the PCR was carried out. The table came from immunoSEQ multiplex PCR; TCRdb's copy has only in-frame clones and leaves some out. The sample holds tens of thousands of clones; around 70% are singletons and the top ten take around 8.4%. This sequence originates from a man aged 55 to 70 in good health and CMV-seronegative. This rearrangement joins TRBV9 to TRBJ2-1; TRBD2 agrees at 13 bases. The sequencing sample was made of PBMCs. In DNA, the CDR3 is TGTGCCAGCAGCGCAGGACTAGCGGGGGAGCCTAACAATGAGCAGTTCTTC. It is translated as CASSAGLAGEPNNEQFF. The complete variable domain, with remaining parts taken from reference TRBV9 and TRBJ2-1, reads DSGVTQTPKHLITATGQRVTLRCSPRSGDLSVYWYQQSLDQGLQFLIQYYNGEERAKGNILERFSAQQFPDLHSELNLSSLELGDSALYFCASSAGLAGEPNNEQFFGPGTRLTVL.